Listed below are T cell receptor beta chains from one sample, sequenced in a study of shared clonotypes between healthy human individuals. This table comes from immunoSEQ multiplex PCR, and its TCRdb copy is limited to in-frame clones, with some not included. The repertoire includes about 680,000 clones, 92% of them detected once, and approximately 24% sits in the top ten. The material sequenced was naive CD8+ T cells sorted from blood. Receptor source: a man younger than 40 in good health. Both conserved end residues are part of each CDR3. The D gene is left open where the match is weak. Clone size, where shown, is once, few, many, or a class for clones that have expanded.

CDR3,DNA,size,D,J,V
CASSLMLSVGTDTQYF,TGCGCCAGCAGCTTGATGTTGAGTGTTGGCACAGATACGCAGTATTTT,-,-,TRBJ2-3,TRBV5-1
CASSNWTGVNQPQHF,TGTGCCAGCAGCAACTGGACAGGGGTCAATCAGCCCCAGCATTTT,-,TRBD1,TRBJ1-5,TRBV7-2
CAWDPGQGLYGYTF,TGTGCCTGGGATCCGGGACAGGGCTTATATGGCTACACCTTC,many,TRBD1,TRBJ1-2,TRBV30
CAIMGQGGYEQYF,TGTGCCATCATGGGGCAAGGGGGATACGAGCAGTACTTC,-,-,TRBJ2-7,TRBV10-3
CASTPAGNTGELFF,TGTGCCAGCACCCCGGCTGGGAACACCGGGGAGCTGTTTTTT,-,-,TRBJ2-2,TRBV5-5
CATSRDWEDTEAFF,TGTGCCACCAGCAGAGATTGGGAGGACACTGAAGCTTTCTTT,once,-,TRBJ1-1,TRBV15
CASSPYGRVDEQYF,TGTGCCAGCAGCCCGTACGGGAGAGTTGACGAGCAGTACTTC,-,-,TRBJ2-7,TRBV11-2
CASSSPTTETGANVLTF,TGCGCCAGCAGCTCGCCAACTACGGAAACTGGGGCCAACGTCCTGACTTTC,-,-,TRBJ2-6,TRBV5-1
CASSERGQIKNIQYF,TGTGCCAGCAGTGAAAGGGGACAGATCAAAAACATTCAGTACTTC,few,TRBD1,TRBJ2-4,TRBV6-1
CASNLRLAGRTDTQYF,TGTGCCAGCAACCTGAGGCTAGCGGGTAGAACAGATACGCAGTATTTT,-,TRBD2,TRBJ2-3,TRBV7-9
CASNAIRAAGNEKLFF,TGTGCCAGCAACGCCATCCGGGCCGCAGGGAATGAAAAACTGTTTTTT,-,-,TRBJ1-4,TRBV28
CASSEYGNQPQHF,TGTGCCAGCAGTGAATATGGGAATCAGCCCCAGCATTTT,once,-,TRBJ1-5,TRBV6-1
CASSLAISDTQYF,TGTGCTAGCAGCTTAGCTATTTCTGATACGCAGTATTTT,-,-,TRBJ2-3,TRBV7-7
CATSARTNQPQHF,TGTGCCACCAGCGCACGGACCAATCAGCCCCAGCATTTT,few,-,TRBJ1-5,TRBV15
CASSILSGNYEQYF,TGCGCCAGCAGCATACTAAGCGGGAACTACGAGCAGTACTTC,-,TRBD2,TRBJ2-7,TRBV5-1
CASSSLGAHNEQFF,TGTGCCAGCAGTAGCCTAGGTGCCCACAATGAGCAGTTCTTC,-,-,TRBJ2-1,TRBV27
CASSLERTDDQETQYF,TGTGCCAGCAGCTTAGAAAGGACAGACGACCAAGAGACCCAGTACTTC,-,-,TRBJ2-5,TRBV7-9
CASSPKPGNRNNEQFF,TGTGCCAGCTCACCCAAACCCGGGAACCGTAACAATGAGCAGTTCTTC,-,-,TRBJ2-1,TRBV18
CASSILGGAGQPQHF,TGTGCCAGTAGTATATTGGGGGGCGCGGGACAGCCCCAGCATTTT,once,-,TRBJ1-5,TRBV19
CASSLTRAYEQYF,TGTGCCAGCAGTTTGACAAGGGCCTACGAGCAGTACTTC,-,-,TRBJ2-7,TRBV27
CASSFRGPEAFF,TGTGCCAGCAGTTTTAGAGGGCCTGAAGCTTTCTTT,-,-,TRBJ1-1,TRBV28
CASNNYGDEAFF,TGTGCCAGTAACAATTATGGAGATGAAGCTTTCTTT,-,-,TRBJ1-1,TRBV19
CASSQSGGTSGDTQYF,TGCGCCAGCAGCCAATCAGGGGGGACTAGCGGGGATACGCAGTATTTT,-,TRBD2,TRBJ2-3,TRBV4-3
CASSQGLAANEQFF,TGTGCCAGCAGCCAGGGACTAGCGGCCAATGAGCAGTTCTTC,few,TRBD2,TRBJ2-1,TRBV7-9
CASSQTTGLPRNEQFF,TGCGCCAGCAGCCAAACCACCGGACTCCCCAGGAATGAGCAGTTCTTC,-,-,TRBJ2-1,TRBV4-3
CSVARGLAGEIYEQYF,TGCAGCGTCGCCCGCGGTCTAGCGGGAGAAATATACGAGCAGTACTTC,-,TRBD2,TRBJ2-7,TRBV29-1
CASSVTVNTGELFF,TGTGCCAGCAGTGTTACAGTGAACACCGGGGAGCTGTTTTTT,-,-,TRBJ2-2,TRBV27
CASSLLGNEQFF,TGTGCCAGCAGTTTACTTGGCAATGAGCAGTTCTTC,-,-,TRBJ2-1,TRBV27
CASSLQGNTNTEAFF,TGTGCCAGCAGCCTACAGGGAAATACGAACACTGAAGCTTTCTTT,-,-,TRBJ1-1,TRBV7-3
CASSPQQGTYEQYF,TGTGCCAGCAGTCCTCAACAGGGAACGTACGAGCAGTACTTC,-,-,TRBJ2-7,TRBV28
CASSLNLAGGPIEQFF,TGTGCCAGCAGCCTCAACCTAGCGGGAGGGCCTATTGAGCAGTTCTTC,-,TRBD2,TRBJ2-1,TRBV7-6
CASKRTSRAYEQYF,TGTGCCAGCAAAAGGACTAGCCGTGCCTACGAGCAGTACTTC,-,TRBD2,TRBJ2-7,TRBV28
CASRTPTDTQYF,TGTGCCAGCAGGACCCCAACAGATACGCAGTATTTT,-,-,TRBJ2-3,TRBV2
CASSKEGQVYEQYF,TGTGCCAGCTCGAAAGAGGGACAGGTCTACGAGCAGTACTTC,-,TRBD1,TRBJ2-7,TRBV28
CASTFLAGESSYNEQFF,TGTGCCAGCACCTTCCTAGCGGGAGAGAGCTCCTACAATGAGCAGTTCTTC,-,TRBD2,TRBJ2-1,TRBV2
CASSIKSVGYEQYF,TGTGCCAGTAGTATTAAATCGGTCGGCTACGAGCAGTACTTC,-,-,TRBJ2-7,TRBV19
CASSSSARDKGDEQFF,TGTGCCAGCAGCTCGTCCGCCCGGGACAAAGGTGATGAGCAGTTCTTC,-,-,TRBJ2-1,TRBV5-4
CASRRSRGPYEQYF,TGTGCCAGCAGGCGAAGCAGGGGGCCCTACGAGCAGTACTTC,-,TRBD1,TRBJ2-7,TRBV7-9
CASSLAGNEQFF,TGTGCCAGCAGTTTAGCTGGCAATGAGCAGTTCTTC,-,-,TRBJ2-1,TRBV28
CASSRSSYNEQFF,TGTGCCAGCAGTAGGAGCTCCTACAATGAGCAGTTCTTC,-,-,TRBJ2-1,TRBV9
CASSSTDYRENSNQPQHF,TGTGCCAGCAGCTCAACTGATTACAGGGAGAATAGCAATCAGCCCCAGCATTTT,-,-,TRBJ1-5,TRBV7-9
CASSEFPLAGGHNEQFF,TGCGCCAGCAGTGAATTCCCACTAGCGGGAGGACACAATGAGCAGTTCTTC,-,TRBD2,TRBJ2-1,TRBV10-1